This T cell receptor (beta chain) was sequenced during a study of T-cell memory formation after mild COVID-19. The wider study: In these data, TCR clusters were largely donor specific. Overall study results and limits: CM and EM subsets held most contracting CD4+ clones; EMRA held CD8+ ones. Clones shrinking between day 15 and 85 showed a balanced CD4/CD8 split, and those that grew later tilted toward CD4+.

TCR alpha and TCR beta cDNA libraries carrying sample barcodes and UMIs were produced by 5'RACE using constant-segment primers. In TCRdb, the 5' RACE reads were re-called with MiXCR into one record per CDR3 protein. The profile shows 350,000 to 500,000 distinct CDR3 sequences, more than 20% of them singletons. The CDR3 covers 13 residues. Deletions cut 0 bases from V and 5 bases from J, with 6 bases between. The germline gives CDR1 MRHNA, CDR2 SNTAGT. In its sample, this clonotype was seen a few times. The antigen is undetermined. The J gene is TRBJ2-3, the V gene TRBV6-4; D remains ambiguous. The sample taken for sequencing was PBMCs or a T cell subset sorted from them (not recorded which). The TCR was taken from an adult woman who had mild COVID-19 (a few samples of this study predate the infection). Cell type and time point are not known. DNA of the CDR3: TGTGCCAGCAGTGACTCGATAGGAGATACGCAGTATTTT. This gives the protein CASSDSIGDTQYF.